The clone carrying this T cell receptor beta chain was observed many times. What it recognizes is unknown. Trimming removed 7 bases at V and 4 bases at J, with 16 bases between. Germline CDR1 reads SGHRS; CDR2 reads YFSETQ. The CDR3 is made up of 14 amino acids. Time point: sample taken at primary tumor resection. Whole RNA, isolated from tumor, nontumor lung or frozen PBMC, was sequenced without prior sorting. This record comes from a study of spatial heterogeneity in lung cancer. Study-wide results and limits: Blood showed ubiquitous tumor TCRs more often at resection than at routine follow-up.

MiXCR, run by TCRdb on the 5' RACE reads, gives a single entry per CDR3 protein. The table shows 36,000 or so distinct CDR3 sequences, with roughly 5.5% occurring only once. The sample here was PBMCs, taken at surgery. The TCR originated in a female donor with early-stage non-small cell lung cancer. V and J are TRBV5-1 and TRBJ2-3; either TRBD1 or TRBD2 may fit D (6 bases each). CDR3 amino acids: CASGRGGRADTQYF. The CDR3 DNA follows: TGCGCCAGCGGTCGAGGGGGGAGAGCAGATACGCAGTATTTT.